This TCR beta chain was identified in a study of CD8+CD57+ T cells in acquired aplastic anemia. On the study more broadly: Sorted CD4+ and CD8+ cells gave an average of about 3.4 ug of DNA.

Deletions cut 0 bases from V and 5 bases from J, with 12 bases between. This CDR3 comprises 15 residues. From germline, CDR1 is SGDLS and CDR2 YYNGEE. CDR3 and TCR beta VDJ profiling relied on a genomic DNA template. TCRdb itself ran the reads through MiXCR, one entry per CDR3 protein. The repertoire has roughly 130,000 distinct CDR3 sequences, 40% to 60% of them found once; the top ten carry 2% to 3%. General study results and limits: Between the patient and control groups, CD8+ Simpson's diversity did not differ significantly.

Remarks on this clonotype: The antigen is unknown.

Sequencing was carried out using sorted CD4+, CD8+, or CD8+CD57+ T cells (not recorded which) from PBMCs. The chain links TRBV9 to TRBJ1-5; D remains ambiguous. The origin of this receptor is a human donor in good health, serving as a control. This CDR3 is CASSVGGEYDQPQHF. The CDR3 DNA reads as TGTGCCAGCAGCGTAGGCGGGGAGTACGATCAGCCCCAGCATTTT.